The 22 T cell receptor beta chains reported below all come from one sample, sequenced in a study of T cell responses to AZD1222 COVID-19 vaccine. Only in-frame clones appear in the TCRdb table, and some are missing; sequencing was by immunoSEQ multiplex PCR. The sample shows about 94,000 clones, nearly 90% of them seen only once. The material sequenced was peripheral blood, taken on day 0 of AZD1222 vaccination. Receptor source: an adult in good health.

With respect to this clone: Because it lacks the conserved phenylalanine or tryptophan at the end, this CDR3 is likely a read error. Because the CDR3's place on the DNA is in doubt, the DNA is left out and the CDR3 is given as listed by TCRdb. The chain has TRBV5-6 and TRBJ1-2; the table's D call TRBD1 went unverified against the DNA. Inclusive of both ends, the CDR3 amounts to 11 amino acids. Germline V gives CDR1 SGHDT, CDR2 YYEEEE. The CDR3 spells CASSTSTYRDL.

The gene calls are TRBV18 and TRBJ2-5; D is uncertain. The CDR3 contains 14 residues. The ends were cut back, 1 base at V and 4 bases at J, with 10 bases in the middle. Germline V lookup: CDR1 KGHSH, CDR2 LQKENI. The CDR3, as DNA: TGTGCCAGCTCACCACGGGCAGGTACAGAGACCCAGTACTTC. This translates into CASSPRAGTETQYF. The full variable domain, its missing parts supplied by reference TRBV18 and TRBJ2-5, is NAGVMQNPRHLVRRRGQEARLRCSPMKGHSHVYWYRQLPEEGLKFMVYLQKENIIDESGMPKERFSAEFPKEGPSILRIQQVVRGDSAAYFCASSPRAGTETQYFGPGTRLLVL.

The chain links TRBV9 to TRBJ1-3; TRBD1 might be the D (6 bases). This CDR3 contains 16 residues. Trimming removed 2 bases from V and 4 bases from J, with 16 bases in between. Germline V lookup: CDR1 SGDLS, CDR2 YYNGEE. The CDR3, as DNA: TGTGCCAGCAGCGTCGAAGCTACAGGGTGGGGAAACACCATATATTTT. Its translation is CASSVEATGWGNTIYF.

The chain carries TRBV3-1 (or the pseudogene TRBV3-2) and TRBJ2-5, with TRBD2 identical over 11 bases. CDR1 and CDR2 from the germline V gene are LGHDT and YNNKEL (reference sequence). The ends lost 0 bases at V and 5 bases at J; junction bases unmatched: 8. CDR3 length equals 17 residues. CDR3 in amino acids: CASSQEGSGGARETQYF. The CDR3 DNA sequence: TGTGCCAGCAGCCAAGAGGGTAGCGGGGGGGCCCGGGAGACCCAGTACTTC.

The chain recombines TRBV18 with TRBJ1-3, with 8 bases matching TRBD1. Trimming at V came to 3 bases and at J to 2 bases, leaving 3 bases not matched to a gene. Germline V CDR1 and CDR2: KGHSH, LQKENI. The CDR3 consists of 15 residues. CDR3 in amino acids: CASSPDRVPGNTIYF. The CDR3 DNA follows: TGTGCCAGCTCACCGGACAGGGTTCCTGGAAACACCATATATTTT.

V and J are TRBV30 and TRBJ1-2; D is undetermined. The V gene's germline CDR1 is GTSNPN and CDR2 SVGIG (reference sequence). Trimming took off 4 bases at V and 4 bases at J, with 19 bases between the two ends. The CDR3 is 15 residues long. CDR3 in DNA: TGTGCCTGGACCCCAACGGGAAGGTCACGCTATGGCTACACCTTC. Encoded protein: CAWTPTGRSRYGYTF.

The chain links TRBV5-4 to TRBJ2-1, with 8 bases fitting TRBD2. The CDR3 has 15 residues. Germline-derived CDR1 and CDR2 are SGHNT and YYREEE (reference sequence). The trim removed 4 bases at V and 2 bases at J, leaving 5 bases unmatched. Here the CDR3 reads CASSPVGGAYNEQFF. DNA of the CDR3: TGTGCCAGCAGCCCCGTCGGGGGGGCCTACAATGAGCAGTTCTTC.

This chain joins TRBV6-5 and TRBJ2-5, with TRBD1 identical over 8 bases. The ends lost 6 bases at V and 1 base at J; junction bases unmatched: 7. Germline CDR1 reads MNHEY; CDR2 reads SVGAGI. The CDR3 covers 15 residues. CDR3 nucleotide sequence: TGTGCCAGCAGAGATAGGGGACAGGCCCAAGAGACCCAGTACTTC. This gives the protein CASRDRGQAQETQYF.

This rearrangement joins TRBV19 to TRBJ2-5, with TRBD2 as a possible D gene (6 bases). CDR3 length equals 10 residues. CDR1 LNHDA and CDR2 SQIVND come from the germline V gene (reference sequence). CDR3 nucleotides: TGTCGGGAGCGGCAAGAGACCCAGTACTTC. Translated, it gives CRERQETQYF.

The V and J genes are TRBV6-5 and TRBJ1-5, with TRBD1 identical over 9 bases. There are 13 residues in the CDR3. CDR1 and CDR2 from the germline V gene are MNHEY and SVGAGI. The ends lost 6 bases at V and 5 bases at J; junction bases unmatched: 2. The CDR3 spells CASRRQGDQPQHF. In nucleotides, the CDR3 is TGTGCCAGCAGGCGACAGGGGGATCAGCCCCAGCATTTT.

This chain uses TRBV6-5 with TRBJ2-1, with 12 bases lining up with TRBD2. V trimming: 4 bases; J trimming: 5 bases; junction bases outside the gene matches: 6. The CDR3 runs 16 residues. CDR1 is MNHEY, CDR2 SVGAGI, per germline. The CDR3 nucleotides read TGTGCCAGCAGTTCCCCAGGACTAGCGGGACACAATGAGCAGTTCTTC. It translates to CASSSPGLAGHNEQFF.

The chain joins TRBV30 to TRBJ1-1, with D possibly being TRBD1 (6 bases). The germline gives CDR1 GTSNPN, CDR2 SVGIG (reference sequence). The CDR3 consists of 14 residues. The ends were cut back, 7 bases at V and 2 bases at J, with 17 bases in the middle. The CDR3 protein is CASQPGQLNTEAFF. DNA for the CDR3: TGTGCCTCACAGCCGGGACAACTAAACACTGAAGCTTTCTTT.

The V gene is TRBV6-6, the J gene TRBJ1-1; no definite D call. The germline V gene encodes CDR1 MNHNY and CDR2 SVGAGI (reference sequence). CDR3 length: 12 residues. Trimming left V 3 bases short and J 5 bases short, with 7 bases between. The CDR3 region is CASSYGATEAFF. CDR3 nucleotide sequence: TGTGCCAGCAGTTATGGCGCGACTGAAGCTTTCTTT.

Of note for this clone: A read error may account for a junction end that differs from germline. The chain joins TRBV11-2 to TRBJ1-5; 7 nucleotides align to TRBD1. This CDR3 is 15 amino acids long. CDR1 and CDR2 from the germline V gene are SGHAT and FQNNGV. This CDR3 is CASSLDAGGYHPQHF. DNA of the CDR3: TGTGCCAGCAGCTTAGATGCAGGGGGATATCACCCCCAGCATTTT.

J is TRBJ2-5 and V is TRBV5-5, with unresolved D. Germline CDR1 reads SGHKS; CDR2 reads YYEKEE (reference sequence). CDR3 size: 13 residues. The V gene lost 4 bases and the J gene lost 5 bases, with 12 bases spanning the gap. The CDR3 reads CASSTRGWETQYF. CDR3 coding DNA: TGTGCCAGCAGCACCCGCGGATGGGAGACCCAGTACTTC.

The chain recombines TRBV6-6 with TRBJ2-3; D might be TRBD1 or TRBD2, each matching 5 bases. This CDR3 spans 13 amino acids. Germline values: CDR1 MNHNY, CDR2 SVGAGI (reference sequence). The V gene lost 7 bases and the J gene lost 1 base, with 9 bases spanning the gap. The CDR3 DNA follows: TGTGCCAGCACCGGGGCTGGCACAGATACGCAGTATTTT. It translates to CASTGAGTDTQYF.

The V gene is TRBV4-2, the J gene TRBJ2-7; D remains unclear. The V end was cut by 0 bases, the J end by 4 bases, with 4 bases between. CDR1 and CDR2 from the germline V gene are LGHNA and YNFKEQ. The CDR3 loop spans 12 amino acids. The CDR3 nucleotides are TGTGCCAGCAGCCAAGACACTTACGAGCAGTACTTC. Translated, it gives CASSQDTYEQYF.

The chain recombines TRBV7-9 with TRBJ2-7; unclear D gene. This CDR3 region has 14 residues. V lost 1 base and J 3 bases, leaving 10 bases between the germline ends. Germline V CDR1 and CDR2: SEHNR, FQNEAQ (reference sequence). This chain's CDR3 is CASSLVIPGYEQYF. The CDR3 nucleotides read TGTGCCAGCAGCTTAGTTATCCCGGGCTACGAGCAGTACTTC.

The count of this clone is one. The rearrangement joins TRBV28 to TRBJ1-5; D remains unclear. The germline CDR1 and CDR2 sequences are MDHEN and SYDVKM. Trimming took off 4 bases at V and 0 bases at J, with 16 bases between the two ends. This CDR3 is 17 amino acids long. This chain's CDR3 is CASSSPGQIDSNQPQHF. CDR3 nucleotide sequence: TGTGCCAGCAGTTCCCCCGGGCAAATAGATAGCAATCAGCCCCAGCATTTT.

Here the CDR3 reads CASSPGTPFVLDGYTF. The CDR3, as DNA: TGCGCCAGCAGCCCCGGGACTCCCTTTGTGCTTGATGGCTACACCTTC. V gene TRBV5-1 combines with J gene TRBJ1-2, with D possibly being TRBD1 (5 bases). The CDR3 has 16 residues. CDR1 SGHRS and CDR2 YFSETQ come from the germline V gene. V was cut by 4 bases and J by 6 bases, with 22 bases left in between.

V and J are TRBV4-2 and TRBJ2-3; 12 nucleotides match TRBD2. CDR3 size: 18 residues. With V trimmed by 4 bases and J by 4 bases, 12 bases remained unmatched. Germline V lookup: CDR1 LGHNA, CDR2 YNFKEQ. DNA of the CDR3: TGTGCCAGCAGCCTAGATAGACGACTAGCGGGGGCCGCAGATACGCAGTATTTT. Amino acid sequence: CASSLDRRLAGAADTQYF.

The V gene is TRBV19, the J gene TRBJ2-7; D is perhaps TRBD1 (5 bases). This CDR3 contains 14 residues. Germline-derived CDR1 and CDR2 are LNHDA and SQIVND (reference sequence). V gave up 5 bases and J gave up 3 bases, with 14 bases separating them. CDR3 nucleotides: TGTGCCAGTAGTGTCCGACAGCATTTCTACGAGCAGTACTTC. Protein: CASSVRQHFYEQYF.